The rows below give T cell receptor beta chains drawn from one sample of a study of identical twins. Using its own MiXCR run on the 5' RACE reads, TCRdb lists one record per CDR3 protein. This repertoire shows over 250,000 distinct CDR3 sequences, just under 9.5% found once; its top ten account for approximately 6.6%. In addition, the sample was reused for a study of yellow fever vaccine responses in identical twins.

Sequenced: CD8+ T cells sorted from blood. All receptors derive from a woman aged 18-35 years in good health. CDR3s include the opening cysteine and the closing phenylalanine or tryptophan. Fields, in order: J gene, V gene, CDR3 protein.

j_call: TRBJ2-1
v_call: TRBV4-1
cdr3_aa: CASSEAGGGGDEQFF

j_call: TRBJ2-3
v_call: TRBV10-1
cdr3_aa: CASSELMGTDTQYF

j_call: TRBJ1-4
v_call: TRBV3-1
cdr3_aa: CASSQNTGGDEKLFF

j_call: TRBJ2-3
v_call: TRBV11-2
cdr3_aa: CASSTEPLAGGRTDTQYF

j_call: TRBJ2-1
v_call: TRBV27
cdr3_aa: CASSLQGLYNEQFF

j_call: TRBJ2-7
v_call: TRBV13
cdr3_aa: CASSLGTSGKSYEQYF

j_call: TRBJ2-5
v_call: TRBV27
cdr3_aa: CASSSLSPGGGNQETQYF

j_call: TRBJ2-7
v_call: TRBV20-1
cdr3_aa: CSARSSGTYQQYF

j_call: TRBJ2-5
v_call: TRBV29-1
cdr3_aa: CSVDLDRERETQYF

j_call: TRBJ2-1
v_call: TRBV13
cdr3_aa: CASSLMGHPIYNEQFF

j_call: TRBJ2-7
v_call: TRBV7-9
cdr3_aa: CASSPPASGIYEQYF

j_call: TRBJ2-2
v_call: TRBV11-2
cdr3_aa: CASSPWDRGSVTGELFF

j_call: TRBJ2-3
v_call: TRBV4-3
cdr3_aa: CASSQDRDSGASNTDTQYF

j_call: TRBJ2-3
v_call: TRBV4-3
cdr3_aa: CASSQDWIVRQTGDTQYF

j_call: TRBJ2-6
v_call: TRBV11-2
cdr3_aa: CASSLPGTVISGANVLTF

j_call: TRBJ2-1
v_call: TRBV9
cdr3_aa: CASSPHGAEANNEQFF

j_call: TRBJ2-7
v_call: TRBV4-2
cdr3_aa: CASSQDLPGYEQYF

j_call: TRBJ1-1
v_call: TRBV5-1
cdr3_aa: CASRETWGDTEAFF

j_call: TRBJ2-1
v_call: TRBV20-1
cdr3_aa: CSARFLAGGRSYNEQFF

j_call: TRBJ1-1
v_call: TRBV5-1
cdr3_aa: CASSLDSGGGTEAFF